This T cell receptor beta chain was sequenced for a study of T cells in Graves' hyperthyroidism and ophthalmopathy. CDR3 length equals 13 residues. V lost 5 bases and J lost 4, with 11 bases in between. Germline values: CDR1 MNHEY, CDR2 SVGAGI. Amplification targeted TCR beta CDR3 regions from RNA transcripts. An initial round of RT-PCR targeting the TCR CDR3 relied on the HTBI primer set. TCRdb re-called the multiplex PCR reads with MiXCR, one entry per CDR3 protein. The table records around 720,000 distinct CDR3 sequences, about a third of them present only once. This clonotype occurred a few times. What it binds is not known. General study results and limits: Separation of ophthalmopathy from stable hyperthyroidism was achieved by a 13 V-J model.

Material for sequencing was blood. This TCR came from a woman aged 40 to 50 with Graves' hyperthyroidism. The chain recombines TRBV6-5 with TRBJ1-2; D might be TRBD1 (6 bases). CDR3 in amino acids: CASSNRDTYGYTF. Here the CDR3 DNA reads TGTGCCAGCAGTAACAGGGACACCTATGGCTACACCTTC.